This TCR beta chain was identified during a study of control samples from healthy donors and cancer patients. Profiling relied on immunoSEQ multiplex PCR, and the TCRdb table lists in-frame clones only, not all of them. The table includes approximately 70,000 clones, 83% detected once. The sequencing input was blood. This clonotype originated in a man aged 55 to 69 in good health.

The CDR3 nucleotides are TGTGCCAGCAGCCCGCGGGGGCTACACGAGCAGTACTTC. Amino acids: CASSPRGLHEQYF. The V call is TRBV11-2, the J call TRBJ2-7; D is possibly TRBD2 (7 bases). The germline V gene has CDR1 SGHAT and CDR2 FQNNGV. The V and J ends lost 5 bases and 5 bases respectively, with 13 bases between them. This CDR3 has 13 residues. Using reference TRBV11-2 and TRBJ2-7 for the parts outside the CDR3, the full variable domain is EAGVAQSPRYKIIEKRQSVAFWCNPISGHATLYWYQQILGQGPKLLIQFQNNGVVDDSQLPKDRFSAERLKGVDSTLKIQPAKLEDSAVYLCASSPRGLHEQYFGPGTRLTVT.